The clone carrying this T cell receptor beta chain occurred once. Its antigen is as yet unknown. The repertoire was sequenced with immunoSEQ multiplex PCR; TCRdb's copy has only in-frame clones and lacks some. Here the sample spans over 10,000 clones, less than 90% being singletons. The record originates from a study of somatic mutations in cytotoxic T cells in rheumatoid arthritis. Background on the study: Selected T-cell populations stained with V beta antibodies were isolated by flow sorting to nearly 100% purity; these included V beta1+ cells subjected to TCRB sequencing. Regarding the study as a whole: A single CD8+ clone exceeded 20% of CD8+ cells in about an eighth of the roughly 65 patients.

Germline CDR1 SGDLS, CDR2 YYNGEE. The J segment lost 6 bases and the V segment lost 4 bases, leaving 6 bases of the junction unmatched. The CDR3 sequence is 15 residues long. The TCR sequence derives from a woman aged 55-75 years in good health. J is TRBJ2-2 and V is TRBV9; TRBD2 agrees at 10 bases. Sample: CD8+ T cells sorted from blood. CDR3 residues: CASSPILAGAGELFF. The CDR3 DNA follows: TGTGCCAGCAGCCCTATCCTAGCGGGGGCCGGGGAGCTGTTTTTT.